This T cell receptor beta chain comes out of a study of blood T cell repertoires in COVID-19. Turning to the study itself: T cells, B-cell-depleted T cells, or PBMCs provided the cDNA or gDNA that served as material.

V shed 6 bases and J shed 2 bases, with 20 bases lying between them. Per the germline V gene, CDR1 is MNHNY and CDR2 is SVGAGI (reference sequence). This CDR3 is 16 amino acids long. The method was immunoSEQ multiplex PCR; TCRdb's version includes in-frame clones alone and lacks a portion of them. The data contain about 33,000 clones, around 87% of them singletons. A few counts support this clone. Sequenced sample: peripheral blood. This TCR came from a man aged 70 or older with acute or convalescent COVID-19. The genes are TRBV6-6 and TRBJ2-7; weak D call: TRBD2 (6 bases). The CDR3 DNA reads TGTGCCAGCAGCAACGCGGCGGTGGGACTCGCCTACGAGCAGTACTTC. Its translation is CASSNAAVGLAYEQYF.